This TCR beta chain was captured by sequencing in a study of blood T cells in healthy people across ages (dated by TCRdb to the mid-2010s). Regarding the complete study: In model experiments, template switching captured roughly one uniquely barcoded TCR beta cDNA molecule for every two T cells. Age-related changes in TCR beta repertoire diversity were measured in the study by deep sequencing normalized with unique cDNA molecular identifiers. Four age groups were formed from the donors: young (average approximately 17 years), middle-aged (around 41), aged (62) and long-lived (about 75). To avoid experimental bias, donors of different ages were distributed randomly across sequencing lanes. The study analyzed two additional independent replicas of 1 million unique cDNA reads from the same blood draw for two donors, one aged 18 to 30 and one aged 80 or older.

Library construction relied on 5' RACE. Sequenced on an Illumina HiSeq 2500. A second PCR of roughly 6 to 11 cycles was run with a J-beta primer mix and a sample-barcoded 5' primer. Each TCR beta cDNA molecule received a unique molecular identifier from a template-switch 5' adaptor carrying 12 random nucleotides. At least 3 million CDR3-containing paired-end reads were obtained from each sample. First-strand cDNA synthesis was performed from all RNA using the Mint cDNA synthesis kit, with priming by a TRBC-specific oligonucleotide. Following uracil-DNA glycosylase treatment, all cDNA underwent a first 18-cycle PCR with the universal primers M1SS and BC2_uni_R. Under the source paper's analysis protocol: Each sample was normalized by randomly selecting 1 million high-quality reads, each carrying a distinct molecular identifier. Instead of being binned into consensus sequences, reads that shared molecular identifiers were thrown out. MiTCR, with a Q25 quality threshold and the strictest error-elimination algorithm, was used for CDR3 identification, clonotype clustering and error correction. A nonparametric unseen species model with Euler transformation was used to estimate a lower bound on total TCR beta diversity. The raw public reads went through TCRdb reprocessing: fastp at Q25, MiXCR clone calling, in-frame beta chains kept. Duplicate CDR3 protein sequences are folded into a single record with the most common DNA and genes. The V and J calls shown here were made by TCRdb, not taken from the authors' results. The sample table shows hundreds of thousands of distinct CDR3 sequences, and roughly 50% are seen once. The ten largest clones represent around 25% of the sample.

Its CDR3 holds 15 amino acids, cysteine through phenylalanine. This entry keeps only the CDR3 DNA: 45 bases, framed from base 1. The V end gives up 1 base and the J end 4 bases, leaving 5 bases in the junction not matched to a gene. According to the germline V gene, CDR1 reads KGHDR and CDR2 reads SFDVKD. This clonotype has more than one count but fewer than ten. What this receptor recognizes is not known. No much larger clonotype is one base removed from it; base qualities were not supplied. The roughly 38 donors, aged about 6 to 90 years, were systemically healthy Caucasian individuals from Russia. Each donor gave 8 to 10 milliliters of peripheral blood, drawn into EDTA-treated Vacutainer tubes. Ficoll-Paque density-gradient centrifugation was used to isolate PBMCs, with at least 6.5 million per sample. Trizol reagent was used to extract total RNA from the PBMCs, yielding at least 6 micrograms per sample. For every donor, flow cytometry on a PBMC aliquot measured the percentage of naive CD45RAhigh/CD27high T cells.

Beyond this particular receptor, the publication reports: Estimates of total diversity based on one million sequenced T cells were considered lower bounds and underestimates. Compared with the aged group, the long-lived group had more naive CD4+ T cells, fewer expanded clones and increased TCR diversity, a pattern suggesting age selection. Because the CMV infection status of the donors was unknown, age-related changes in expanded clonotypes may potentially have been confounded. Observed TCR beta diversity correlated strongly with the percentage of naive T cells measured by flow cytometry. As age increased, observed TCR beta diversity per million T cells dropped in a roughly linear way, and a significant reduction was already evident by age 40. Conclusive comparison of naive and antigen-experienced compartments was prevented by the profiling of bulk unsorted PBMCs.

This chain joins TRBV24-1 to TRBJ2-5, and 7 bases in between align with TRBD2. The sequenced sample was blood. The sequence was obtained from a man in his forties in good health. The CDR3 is CATSDLSERGETQYF. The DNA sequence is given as TGTGCCACCAGTGATTTATCCGAGCGGGGAGAGACCCAGTACTTC.